One sample yielded the 7 T cell receptor beta chains listed below, sequenced in a study of identical twins. TCRdb ran MiXCR on the 5' RACE reads and lists one entry per CDR3 protein. The sample shows hundreds of thousands of distinct CDR3 sequences, approximately 6.1% of them seen only once. Sequencing was performed on naive T cells sorted from blood. The source of these receptors is a man between 18 and 35 years old in good health.

This clonotype was counted many times. This CDR3 reads CASSLSGGSGASYNEQFF. The CDR3 bases are TGTGCCAGCAGTTTGAGCGGGGGAAGCGGAGCCTCCTACAATGAGCAGTTCTTC. The rearrangement uses TRBV12-3 or TRBV12-4 and TRBJ2-1, with 8 bases that match TRBD2. Unmatched junction bases numbered 10, after V lost 3 bases and J lost 0 bases. The CDR3 has 18 amino acids.

The chain couples TRBV20-1 to TRBJ1-2; possibly TRBD1 for D (5 bases). The V and J ends lost 4 bases and 8 bases respectively, with 17 bases between them. Germline CDR1 is DFQATT and CDR2 is SNEGSKA (reference sequence). CDR3 size: 13 residues. The DNA of the CDR3 is TGCAGTGCTACCCCCCGGGGCGGGTGGGGCTACACCTTC. It encodes CSATPRGGWGYTF.

There are a few counts of this clonotype. The chain recombines TRBV15 with TRBJ2-1, with no clear D. Germline CDR1 reads LNHNV; CDR2 reads YYDKDF (reference sequence). The length of the CDR3 is 15 residues. V lost 3 bases, J lost 0 bases, and 9 bases lay in between. Here the CDR3 reads CATSSQPSSYNEQFF. The CDR3 nucleotides are TGTGCCACCAGCAGCCAACCGAGCTCCTACAATGAGCAGTTCTTC.

This clonotype was seen ten or more times. The gene calls are TRBV29-1 and TRBJ2-7; TRBD2 matches 8 bases. Germline CDR1 is SQVTM and CDR2 is ANQGSEA. Trimming removed 4 bases from V and 7 bases from J; junction bases left unmatched: 9. This CDR3 contains 13 residues. CDR3 bases: TGCAGCGTTGCGGAGCGGGGGAGAAATGAGCAGTACGTC. Its protein product is CSVAERGRNEQYV.

Only a few counts were recorded for this clonotype. The rearrangement links TRBV9 to TRBJ2-7; 11 bases are shared with TRBD2. Per germline, CDR1 SGDLS and CDR2 YYNGEE. The V and J ends lost 0 bases and 0 bases, in that order; junction bases with no gene match: 2. The CDR3 loop spans 16 amino acids. CDR3 loop: CASSVDTSGSSYEQYF. CDR3 in DNA: TGTGCCAGCAGCGTAGATACTAGCGGGAGCTCCTACGAGCAGTACTTC.

The chain links TRBV25-1 to TRBJ1-6; the D is unclear. V was cut by 9 bases and J by 7 bases, with 4 bases left in between. Germline-derived CDR1 and CDR2 are MGHDK and SYGVNS. CDR3 length: 10 amino acids. The CDR3 loop is CASGNSPLHF. CDR3 coding DNA: TGTGCCAGTGGAAATTCACCCCTCCACTTT.

The chain couples TRBV7-2 to TRBJ2-3; perhaps TRBD1 as D (6 bases). The CDR3 loop spans 15 amino acids. With 2 bases removed from V and 4 bases from J, the gap between germline ends came to 13 bases. Germline-derived CDR1 and CDR2 are SGHTA and FQGNSA. CDR3 sequence reads: CASSLPEGVADTQYF. CDR3 in DNA: TGTGCCAGCAGCTTACCCGAGGGGGTCGCAGATACGCAGTATTTT.